This is a list of T cell receptor beta chains from one sample in a study of cytomegalovirus exposure and HLA in healthy donors. Produced via immunoSEQ multiplex PCR; TCRdb's table is partial and in-frame only. The sample contains roughly 330,000 clones, 87% of which appear only once. The source material was PBMCs. The origin of the receptors is a woman between 25 and 40 years old in good health and CMV-seropositive. Each CDR3 is given with its conserved first and last residue. D genes are given only for firm matches. Only part of the rows carry a size: once, few, many, or a class if the clone is expanded.

DNA: TGTGCCTGGAGTGCCGTAAACACCGGGGAGCTGTTTTTT
CDR3: CAWSAVNTGELFF
J: TRBJ2-2
size: once
V: TRBV30
D: NA

DNA: TGTGCCTTCACGCCCCAGCTAGCCAAAAACATTCAGTACTTC
CDR3: CAFTPQLAKNIQYF
J: TRBJ2-4
size: NA
V: TRBV30
D: NA

DNA: TGTGCCAGTAGTATAAGAGGGGTGGTGGGCAATCAGCCCCAGCATTTT
CDR3: CASSIRGVVGNQPQHF
J: TRBJ1-5
size: NA
V: TRBV19
D: NA

DNA: TGTGCCTGGAGTGTAATTCCCTGGGAAGCTTTCTTT
CDR3: CAWSVIPWEAFF
J: TRBJ1-1
size: NA
V: TRBV30
D: NA

DNA: TGTGCCAGCAGCGAGGGGGTTGGGACTAGCCCCAATGAGCAGTTCTTC
CDR3: CASSEGVGTSPNEQFF
J: TRBJ2-1
size: few
V: TRBV9
D: TRBD2

DNA: TGTGCCAGCAGCTTAAACTCAGGGGCGCCGGGAAACACTGAAGCTTTCTTT
CDR3: CASSLNSGAPGNTEAFF
J: TRBJ1-1
size: NA
V: TRBV7-3
D: NA

DNA: TGTGCCAGCAGTAGCTTTAGCGGGTACAACCAAGAGACCCAGTACTTC
CDR3: CASSSFSGYNQETQYF
J: TRBJ2-5
size: NA
V: TRBV2
D: TRBD2

DNA: TGTGCCAGCAGCTCCCCCACAGGGGCCAATTCACCCCTCCACTTT
CDR3: CASSSPTGANSPLHF
J: TRBJ1-6
size: NA
V: TRBV11-2
D: TRBD1

DNA: TGCGCCAGCAGCTTGGGGGACAGGGAAAATGAAAAACTGTTTTTT
CDR3: CASSLGDRENEKLFF
J: TRBJ1-4
size: NA
V: TRBV5-1
D: TRBD1

DNA: TGTGCCAGCAGCTTAGGAGTCGAATACGAGCAGTACTTC
CDR3: CASSLGVEYEQYF
J: TRBJ2-7
size: NA
V: TRBV7-7
D: NA

DNA: TGTGCCAGCAGTTACTCAGGAACTGGGGCCAACGTCCTGACTTTC
CDR3: CASSYSGTGANVLTF
J: TRBJ2-6
size: NA
V: TRBV6-5
D: NA

DNA: TGTGCCTGGAGAGGGGGCTCCTACAATGAGCAGTTCTTC
CDR3: CAWRGGSYNEQFF
J: TRBJ2-1
size: NA
V: TRBV30
D: NA

DNA: TGTGCCAGCAGCTTGGGGGAGCTAGCGTTATACGAGCAGTACTTC
CDR3: CASSLGELALYEQYF
J: TRBJ2-7
size: NA
V: TRBV5-4
D: NA

DNA: TGTGCCAGCAGTTTATACAGGGGGTACTACGAGCAGTACTTC
CDR3: CASSLYRGYYEQYF
J: TRBJ2-7
size: NA
V: TRBV28
D: TRBD1

DNA: TGTGCCAGCAGTTTATACCGCTCCTATAATTCACCCCTCCACTTT
CDR3: CASSLYRSYNSPLHF
J: TRBJ1-6
size: NA
V: TRBV27
D: NA

DNA: TGTGCCTGGAGCGCAGGGGCCGAAAAACTGTTTTTT
CDR3: CAWSAGAEKLFF
J: TRBJ1-4
size: NA
V: TRBV30
D: NA

DNA: TGTGCCAGCAAGACAGGGATAGGCAATCAGCCCCAGCATTTT
CDR3: CASKTGIGNQPQHF
J: TRBJ1-5
size: NA
V: TRBV28
D: TRBD1

DNA: TGTGCCAGCAGCTTGCCAGCTGCCTACGAGCAGTACTTC
CDR3: CASSLPAAYEQYF
J: TRBJ2-7
size: NA
V: TRBV5-6
D: NA

DNA: TGTGCCAGCAGCCGGGACAGGGGGCGCGAGCAGTACTTC
CDR3: CASSRDRGREQYF
J: TRBJ2-7
size: NA
V: TRBV11-2
D: TRBD1

DNA: TGTGCCAGCAGTCCCTACGACGGCGGGAACTATGGCTACACCTTC
CDR3: CASSPYDGGNYGYTF
J: TRBJ1-2
size: NA
V: TRBV6-4
D: NA

DNA: TGTGCCAGCAGCTCGGGACTAGCGGGGGGTAGGGATACGCAGTATTTT
CDR3: CASSSGLAGGRDTQYF
J: TRBJ2-3
size: NA
V: TRBV7-3
D: TRBD2

DNA: TGTGCCAGCAGCTCGGGACTCGGACTAGCGGGAGATGACTTCGTCGGGGAGCTGTTTTTT
CDR3: CASSSGLGLAGDDFVGELFF
J: TRBJ2-2
size: once
V: TRBV7-3
D: TRBD2

DNA: TGTGCCGATCAACGCTTGGGGAATGAGCAGTTCTTC
CDR3: CADQRLGNEQFF
J: TRBJ2-1
size: NA
V: TRBV30
D: NA

DNA: TGTGCCAGCAGTTACTCCCGGGGGCGACCCCAGCCCCAGCATTTT
CDR3: CASSYSRGRPQPQHF
J: TRBJ1-5
size: NA
V: TRBV6-6
D: NA

DNA: TGTGCCAGCAGCGCAGGGGGCGAGCAGTACTTC
CDR3: CASSAGGEQYF
J: TRBJ2-7
size: NA
V: TRBV5-6
D: TRBD1

DNA: TGTGCCAGCAGCCTAGATGGAGCGGGACTCATCTACGAGCAGTACTTC
CDR3: CASSLDGAGLIYEQYF
J: TRBJ2-7
size: NA
V: TRBV11-2
D: TRBD2

DNA: TGTGCCAGCAGTGTGGTGGGGATCTTACAGGGACGGTTCCAAGAGACCCAGTACTTC
CDR3: CASSVVGILQGRFQETQYF
J: TRBJ2-5
size: NA
V: TRBV2
D: NA

DNA: TGTGCCAGTAGTCCCTGGGACAGGGAGGACGAGCAGTACTTC
CDR3: CASSPWDREDEQYF
J: TRBJ2-7
size: NA
V: TRBV19
D: TRBD1

DNA: TGTGCCAGCAGCTTACTGAACACCGGGGAGCTGTTTTTT
CDR3: CASSLLNTGELFF
J: TRBJ2-2
size: few
V: TRBV7-9
D: NA

DNA: TGCGCCAGCAGTGAGGGCAGCCCGAGCTCCTACGAGCAGTACTTC
CDR3: CASSEGSPSSYEQYF
J: TRBJ2-7
size: NA
V: TRBV10-1
D: NA

DNA: TGCGCCAGCAGCCAGACGGAGAGGGCCGAGCAGTACTTC
CDR3: CASSQTERAEQYF
J: TRBJ2-7
size: NA
V: TRBV4-3
D: NA

DNA: TGTGCCATCAGTGGGGAGGACAGCTACGAGCAGTACTTC
CDR3: CAISGEDSYEQYF
J: TRBJ2-7
size: few
V: TRBV10-3
D: NA